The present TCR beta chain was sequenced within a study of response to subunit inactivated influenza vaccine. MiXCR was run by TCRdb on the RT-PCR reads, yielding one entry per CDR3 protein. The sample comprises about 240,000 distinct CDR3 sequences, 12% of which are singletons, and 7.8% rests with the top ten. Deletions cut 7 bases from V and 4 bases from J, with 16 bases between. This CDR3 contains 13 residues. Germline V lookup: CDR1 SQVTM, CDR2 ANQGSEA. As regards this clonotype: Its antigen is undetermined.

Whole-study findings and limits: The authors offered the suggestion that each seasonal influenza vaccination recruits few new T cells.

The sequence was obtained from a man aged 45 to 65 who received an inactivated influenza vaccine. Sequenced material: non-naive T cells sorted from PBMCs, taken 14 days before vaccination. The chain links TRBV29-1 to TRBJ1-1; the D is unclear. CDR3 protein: CSATLGGSTEAFF. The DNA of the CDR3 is TGCAGCGCAACCCTAGGTGGATCCACTGAAGCTTTCTTT.